This entry lists 7 T cell receptor beta chains sequenced from one sample in a study of cytomegalovirus exposure and HLA in healthy donors. PCR used 60 Vbeta primers and 13 Jbeta primers. Profiling relied on immunoSEQ multiplex PCR, and the TCRdb table lists in-frame clones only, not all of them. Of around 200,000 clones in the sample, roughly four fifths were seen once. The sequencing sample was made of PBMCs. Receptor source: a woman between 50 and 59 years old in good health and CMV-seropositive.

This clone has just one count. The V call is TRBV5-1, the J call TRBJ1-1; D is possibly TRBD1 (5 bases). Trimming pared 1 base from V and 8 bases from J, leaving 15 bases between. The CDR3 has 14 amino acids. Germline CDR1 and CDR2: SGHRS and YFSETQ. CDR3 coding DNA: TGCGCCAGCAGCTTGTTGGGGGAGGACGGAGAAGCTTTCTTT. Encoded protein: CASSLLGEDGEAFF.

This rearrangement joins TRBV7-2 to TRBJ2-7; D gene ambiguous. V dropped 0 bases and J dropped 3 bases, with 9 bases sitting between them. There are 14 residues in the CDR3. The germline V gene encodes CDR1 SGHTA and CDR2 FQGNSA. CDR3 DNA sequence: TGTGCCAGCAGCTTAGCGTCGTCAGTCTACGAGCAGTACTTC. Protein product: CASSLASSVYEQYF.

This clone was counted a single time. The gene calls are TRBV6-6 and TRBJ1-1; D not certain. Germline assignment: CDR1 MNHNY and CDR2 SVGAGI (reference sequence). V lost 9 bases and J lost 5, with 13 bases in between. CDR3 length equals 12 residues. CDR3 region: CASGGTGTEAFF. CDR3 bases: TGTGCCAGTGGAGGTACCGGGACTGAAGCTTTCTTT.

The chain recombines TRBV21-1 with TRBJ2-7; the D call in the table, TRBD2, was not verified against the DNA. TRBV21-1 is a documented pseudogene. The CDR3 length is 14 residues. The CDR3 protein is CASVPADRVYEQYF. DNA of the CDR3: TGTGCCAGCGTCCCCGCTGACCGGGTCTACGAGCAGTACTTC.

This clone was recorded once. This rearrangement joins TRBV21-1 to TRBJ2-7; whether TRBD2, the table's D call, matches the DNA was not checked. TRBV21-1 has pseudogene status. This CDR3 is built from 16 residues. CDR3 coding DNA: TGTGCCAGCAGCAAAAAATCCCACTTACCTCCCTACGAGCAGTACTTC. This translates into CASSKKSHLPPYEQYF.

The V call is TRBV6-1, the J call TRBJ1-2; D not certain. The germline V and J ends were trimmed by 0 bases and 2 bases, with 7 bases remaining between them. The V gene's germline CDR1 is MNHNS and CDR2 SASEGT. CDR3 length equals 14 residues. The CDR3 DNA is TGTGCCAGCAGTGAAGCGCGCACCAACTATGGCTACACCTTC. Translating it yields CASSEARTNYGYTF.

The V gene is TRBV7-2, the J gene TRBJ1-3; D gene ambiguous. The CDR3 contains 15 residues. The germline V gene encodes CDR1 SGHTA and CDR2 FQGNSA. V gave up 1 base and J gave up 1 base, with 8 bases separating them. CDR3 sequence reads: CASSLGGWSGNTIYF. DNA for the CDR3: TGTGCCAGCAGCTTAGGAGGGTGGTCTGGAAACACCATATATTTT.